This entry lists 13 T cell receptor beta chains sequenced from one sample in a study of metastatic and nonmetastatic thyroid tumors. Patients underwent thyroid surgery, and none had received any treatment before it. TCRdb re-called clones from the PCR reads using MiXCR. The table includes some 55,000 clones, roughly 20% detected once. The sequencing input was blood. The origin of the receptors is a female donor with papillary thyroid cancer or a benign thyroid nodule (not recorded which). Some clones in this sample may be carry-over from other donors' samples.

This clone has at least ten counts. This chain joins TRBV4-1 and TRBJ1-5; 10 bases line up with TRBD1. V gave up 4 bases and J gave up 3 bases; unmatched junction bases: 6. The CDR3 consists of 16 residues. Germline values: CDR1 MGHRA, CDR2 YSYEKL. CDR3 amino acids: CASSPRTGGLNQPQHF. CDR3 bases: TGCGCCAGCAGCCCCCGGACAGGGGGTCTCAATCAGCCCCAGCATTTT.

For this clone: At one end the junction does not follow the germline gene, possibly because of a read error. This sequence joins TRBV4-2 and TRBJ2-1; 10 nucleotides align to TRBD1. From germline, CDR1 is LGHNA and CDR2 YNFKEQ. This CDR3 contains 16 residues. CDR3: CASSPLLGTGDNEQVF. CDR3 DNA: TGTGCCAGCAGCCCTCTGCTCGGGACAGGGGATAATGAGCAGGTCTTC.

The rearrangement uses TRBV5-1 and TRBJ2-7, with 9 bases matching TRBD2. J lost 4 bases, V lost 4 bases, and 9 bases had no gene match. Germline values: CDR1 SGHRS, CDR2 YFSETQ. The CDR3 has 15 amino acids. The CDR3 is CASSPRGTSFYEQYF. CDR3 nucleotide sequence: TGCGCCAGCAGCCCTCGTGGGACTAGCTTTTACGAGCAGTACTTC.

Many counts were recorded for this clone. This sequence joins TRBV29-1 and TRBJ2-1; 11 bases map to TRBD1. The CDR3 consists of 13 residues. Per the germline V gene, CDR1 is SQVTM and CDR2 is ANQGSEA. V lost 6 bases to trimming and J lost 6 bases; unmatched junction nucleotides: 4. The CDR3 loop is CSVGQGASNEQFF. The CDR3 DNA reads TGCAGCGTAGGACAGGGGGCGTCCAATGAGCAGTTCTTC.

This clone was seen just once. A much bigger clone sits one base away, suggesting this may be a read error. This likely comes from a read error, as the CDR3 has no conserved phenylalanine or tryptophan at its end. Other DNA sequences in the sample encode the same CDR3. This sequence joins TRBV7-9 and TRBJ1-1; 7 positions match TRBD1. The length of the CDR3 is 14 residues. CDR1 and CDR2 from the germline V gene are SEHNR and FQNEAQ (reference sequence). With 1 base clipped from V and 1 base from J, the junction kept 0 bases outside the gene matches. The CDR3 loop is CASSLEGANTEAFS. In nucleotides, the CDR3 is TGTGCCAGCAGCTTAGAGGGGGCGAACACTGAAGCTTTCTCG.

With regard to this clone: This could be a read error, since a much larger clone is one nucleotide away. This chain links TRBV20-1 with TRBJ2-1; D gene uncertain. Trimming stripped 3 bases from V and 7 bases from J, with 13 bases between. The CDR3 covers 13 residues. Germline V gene sequence: CDR1 DFQATT, CDR2 SNEGSKA (reference sequence). The CDR3 loop reads CSARAPRINEQFF. CDR3 bases: TGCAGTGCTAGGGCTCCACGCATTAATGAGCAGTTCTTC.

This clone was counted a single time. Lacking the conserved final phenylalanine or tryptophan, this CDR3 likely reflects a read error. The V call is TRBV12-3 or TRBV12-4, the J call TRBJ2-7, with D maybe TRBD2 (5 bases). The CDR3 spans 14 residues. The V gene lost 5 bases and the J gene lost 1 base, with 12 bases spanning the gap. The CDR3 protein is CASSRDTASYEQYI. CDR3 sequence (DNA): TGTGCCAGCAGTCGGGATACCGCATCCTACGAGCAGTACATC.

Worth noting for this clone: Just one base apart from a much larger clone, this may be a read error. The gene calls are TRBV29-1 and TRBJ2-2; unclear D gene. The CDR3 is made up of 10 amino acids. Looked up from germline, CDR1 is SQVTM and CDR2 is ANQGSEA. The ends were cut back, 6 bases at V and 9 bases at J, with 8 bases in the middle. In nucleotides, the CDR3 is TGCAGCGTGCTAACCTGGGAGCTGTTTTTT. This translates into CSVLTWELFF.

This rearrangement joins TRBV6-2 or TRBV6-3 to TRBJ1-2; D remains ambiguous. This CDR3 contains 12 residues. From germline, CDR1 is MNHEY and CDR2 SVGEGT. V dropped 2 bases and J dropped 10 bases, with 11 bases sitting between them. CDR3 in amino acids: CASSYANRVYTF. DNA of the CDR3: TGTGCCAGCAGTTACGCTAACAGAGTCTACACCTTC.

The V gene is TRBV19, the J gene TRBJ1-5; no firm D call. This CDR3 contains 15 residues. Trimming took off 4 bases at V and 0 bases at J, with 10 bases between the two ends. The germline gives CDR1 LNHDA, CDR2 SQIVND (reference sequence). CDR3 sequence: CASSTGHYSNQPQHF. In DNA form, the CDR3 reads TGTGCCAGTAGTACCGGGCACTATAGCAATCAGCCCCAGCATTTT. Using reference TRBV19 and TRBJ1-5 for the parts outside the CDR3, the full variable domain is DGGITQSPKYLFRKEGQNVTLSCEQNLNHDAMYWYRQDPGQGLRLIYYSQIVNDFQKGDIAEGYSVSREKKESFPLTVTSAQKNPTAFYLCASSTGHYSNQPQHFGDGTRLSIL.

This clone showed up many times. The chain recombines TRBV2 with TRBJ2-5; 13 bases line up with TRBD2. The CDR3 has 14 residues. In germline, CDR1 is SNHLY, CDR2 FYNNEI. With 6 bases clipped from V and 9 bases from J, the junction kept 7 bases outside the gene matches. The CDR3 loop reads CASSPLAGGQAQYF. CDR3 sequence (DNA): TGTGCCAGCAGCCCACTAGCGGGGGGGCAGGCCCAGTACTTC.

This clone was recorded once. This sequence joins TRBV12-3 or TRBV12-4 and TRBJ2-1, with 11 bases that match TRBD2. Losses at the gene ends were 9 bases for V and 10 bases for J; bases not matched to a gene: 8. CDR3 size: 13 residues. CDR3 coding DNA: TGTGCCAGAAGCGCGACTAGCGGGAACGAGCAGTTCTTC. It is translated as CARSATSGNEQFF.

There are a few counts of this clone. The chain uses TRBV28 and TRBJ2-2, with TRBD1 matching over 9 bases. V lost 6 bases and J lost 4; bases outside the gene matches: 12. This CDR3 region has 17 residues. CDR1 and CDR2 from the germline V gene are MDHEN and SYDVKM. CDR3 bases: TGTGCCAGCAGCCTCCTAGGGACAGGGAAGAGCACCGGGGAGCTGTTTTTT. Its protein is CASSLLGTGKSTGELFF. The full variable domain, completed using reference TRBV28 and TRBJ2-2, is DVKVTQSSRYLVKRTGEKVFLECVQDMDHENMFWYRQDPGLGLRLIYFSYDVKMKEKGDIPEGYSVSREKKERFSLILESASTNQTSMYLCASSLLGTGKSTGELFFGEGSRLTVL.